These 14 T cell receptor beta chains were all obtained from the same sample, sequenced in a study of blood T cell repertoires in COVID-19. Generated by immunoSEQ multiplex PCR, the TCRdb table keeps only in-frame clones and is missing some. The sample yields about 240,000 clones, about four fifths seen once. Specimen: peripheral blood. Source of these receptors: a woman of 80 years or more with acute or convalescent COVID-19.

The table lists this clone with a few counts. The chain links TRBV3-1 (or the pseudogene TRBV3-2) to TRBJ2-2, with D possibly matching TRBD1 (6 bases). Germline CDR1 LGHDT, CDR2 YNNKEL (reference sequence). V lost 5 bases to trimming and J lost 7 bases, with 14 bases between them. This CDR3 has 14 amino acids. This chain's CDR3 is CASSSLGGNGELFF. The DNA for the CDR3 is TGTGCCAGCAGCTCTTTAGGGGGAAACGGGGAGCTGTTTTTT.

The chain combines TRBV7-2 with TRBJ2-1; 11 bases are a match to TRBD2. The CDR3 extends over 16 amino acids. V shed 5 bases and J 6 bases; nucleotides not matched to a gene: 9. Germline V CDR1 and CDR2: SGHTA, FQGNSA. In nucleotides, the CDR3 is TGTGCCAGCAGCCGGATCCTAGCGGGGGGTTCCAATGAGCAGTTCTTC. Protein: CASSRILAGGSNEQFF.

The chain employs TRBV30 and TRBJ1-6, with D perhaps TRBD1 (5 bases). V was shortened by 4 bases and J by 8 bases, with 12 bases between the two germline ends. Per germline, CDR1 GTSNPN and CDR2 SVGIG (reference sequence). This CDR3 contains 13 residues. The CDR3 loop reads CAWKLDTYSPLHF. Written as DNA, the CDR3 is TGTGCCTGGAAGTTGGACACTTATTCACCCCTCCACTTT. Looking up the rest from reference TRBV30 and TRBJ1-6 gives the full variable domain: SQTIHQWPATLVQPVGSPLSLECTVEGTSNPNLYWYRQAAGRGLQLLFYSVGIGQISSEVPQNLSASRPQDRQFILSSKKLLLSDSGFYLCAWKLDTYSPLHFGNGTRLTVT.

The chain joins TRBV28 to TRBJ1-1, with 7 nucleotides matching TRBD1. CDR3 length: 15 amino acids. Germline V gene lookup returns CDR1 MDHEN and CDR2 SYDVKM. The J segment lost 0 bases and the V segment lost 3 bases, leaving 4 bases of the junction unmatched. The CDR3 DNA is TGTGCCAGCAGTTTGACGGGACAGCTGAACACTGAAGCTTTCTTT. Its protein is CASSLTGQLNTEAFF.

The chain couples TRBV2 to TRBJ1-4; the D gene is possibly TRBD1 (6 bases). The length of the CDR3 is 15 residues. The germline V gene encodes CDR1 SNHLY and CDR2 FYNNEI. V gave up 6 bases and J gave up 3 bases, with 14 bases separating them. The CDR3 loop reads CASRDSGGANEKLFF. CDR3 in DNA: TGTGCCAGCAGGGACAGTGGGGGAGCTAATGAAAAACTGTTTTTT.

The chain combines TRBV5-1 with TRBJ1-1; D not resolved. V was cut by 4 bases and J by 0 bases, with 13 bases left in between. Germline lookup yields CDR1 SGHRS and CDR2 YFSETQ. This CDR3 spans 15 amino acids. This CDR3 reads CASSPEAILNTEAFF. In nucleotides, the CDR3 is TGCGCCAGCAGCCCAGAGGCCATTTTGAACACTGAAGCTTTCTTT. The variable domain in full, with the rest retrieved from reference TRBV5-1 and TRBJ1-1, is KAGVTQTPRYLIKTRGQQVTLSCSPISGHRSVSWYQQTPGQGLQFLFEYFSETQRNKGNFPGRFSGRQFSNSRSEMNVSTLELGDSALYLCASSPEAILNTEAFFGQGTRLTVV.

J is TRBJ2-7 and V is TRBV6-5; 9 bases agree with TRBD2. Germline V lookup: CDR1 MNHEY, CDR2 SVGAGI. Germline trimming cut 7 bases from V and 0 bases from J; bases unmatched to any gene: 7. This CDR3 has 15 amino acids. CDR3 sequence reads: CASTLGRGGSYEQYF. The CDR3 DNA reads as TGTGCCAGCACCCTTGGGCGGGGGGGCTCCTACGAGCAGTACTTC.

The genes are TRBV28 and TRBJ1-4, with D maybe TRBD1 (6 bases). Germline lookup yields CDR1 MDHEN and CDR2 SYDVKM. The CDR3 has 15 amino acids. V was cut by 7 bases and J by 4 bases, with 16 bases left in between. DNA of the CDR3: TGTGCCAGCAAGTTGGGTGACAGGAATAATGAAAAACTGTTTTTT. Its protein product is CASKLGDRNNEKLFF.

V usage is TRBV7-2 and J usage is TRBJ2-3; D is possibly TRBD2 (7 bases). Trimming cost V 5 bases and J 2 bases, with 23 bases left between them. Looked up from germline, CDR1 is SGHTA and CDR2 is FQGNSA. This CDR3 is 18 amino acids long. The DNA of the CDR3 is TGTGCCAGCAGCCCTCAGCTAGGGTGGCGGGGGCACACAGATACGCAGTATTTT. It codes for CASSPQLGWRGHTDTQYF.

The rearrangement links TRBV19 to TRBJ1-4; 11 bases are a match to TRBD1. The CDR3 contains 13 residues. The ends lost 6 bases at V and 6 bases at J; junction bases unmatched: 0. Germline CDR1 LNHDA, CDR2 SQIVND (reference sequence). The CDR3 protein is CASRGQGDEKLFF. The CDR3 bases are TGTGCCAGTAGGGGACAGGGGGATGAAAAACTGTTTTTT. The full variable domain, its missing parts supplied by reference TRBV19 and TRBJ1-4, is DGGITQSPKYLFRKEGQNVTLSCEQNLNHDAMYWYRQDPGQGLRLIYYSQIVNDFQKGDIAEGYSVSREKKESFPLTVTSAQKNPTAFYLCASRGQGDEKLFFGSGTQLSVL.

This chain joins TRBV30 and TRBJ1-3; the match to TRBD1 covers 7 bases. This CDR3 has 15 amino acids. CDR1 is GTSNPN, CDR2 SVGIG, per germline (reference sequence). The junction had 10 bases not matched to a gene; V was cut back by 8 bases and J by 0 bases. The CDR3 bases are TGTGCCACCCGCAGGGACAGCTACTCTGGAAACACCATATATTTT. Its translation is CATRRDSYSGNTIYF.

A word on this clone: This CDR3 is also generated by other DNA sequences in the sample. The V gene is TRBV3-1 (or the pseudogene TRBV3-2), the J gene TRBJ1-5, with D maybe TRBD1 (5 bases). Germline CDR1 LGHDT, CDR2 YNNKEL (reference sequence). This CDR3 is 14 amino acids long. V was shortened by 4 bases and J by 1 base, with 8 bases between the two germline ends. The CDR3 here is CASSRGGSNQPQHF. CDR3 sequence (DNA): TGTGCCAGCAGCCGTGGGGGGAGCAATCAGCCCCAGCATTTT.

The chain employs TRBV5-5 and TRBJ2-7; the D gene is possibly TRBD2 (6 bases). This CDR3 is 15 amino acids long. Germline CDR1 and CDR2: SGHKS and YYEKEE (reference sequence). Deletions cut 1 base from V and 3 bases from J, with 14 bases between. DNA for the CDR3: TGTGCCAGCAGCTTGTCCGGGGGTATCGGCTACGAGCAGTACTTC. This sequence encodes CASSLSGGIGYEQYF.

The chain carries TRBV9 and TRBJ1-2; D remains unclear. The CDR3 extends over 17 amino acids. V was trimmed by 0 bases and J by 0 bases, leaving 15 bases between them. From germline, CDR1 is SGDLS and CDR2 YYNGEE. CDR3 coding DNA: TGTGCCAGCAGCGTAGATGGCAGGCTCTTGGCTAACTATGGCTACACCTTC. Translation gives CASSVDGRLLANYGYTF.